This entry concerns a single T cell receptor (beta chain). The antigen it recognizes is unknown. No base-level quality is on record; no much larger clone is a single base apart. The source of the sample is a study of long-term antiretroviral therapy in people with HIV (dated by TCRdb to between 2021 and 2023). General notes on the study: The earliest samples were collected about a decade before the 2015 WHO recommendation for immediate ART, when ART was typically delayed until CD4 counts fell. About 35% of the 30 participants with HIV were female. No cross-contamination during QIAcube processing was seen in test extractions of a monoclonal T-cell line run alongside 33 polyclonal samples. A total of 150 to 200 cryopreserved PBMC samples came from approximately 30 adults with confirmed HIV infection and were collected serially over a mean of about 6 years (range 1-12). A retrospective serial study tested whether changes in peripheral blood TRB repertoire composition and diversity were associated with ART initiation and durable HIV suppression. General study outcomes and caveats: Narrower CDR3 length ranges were observed in HIV repertoires than in controls, and an antigen-experienced repertoire with only a slight naive shift after ART was suggested by the network structure. Limited PBMC availability meant only the TCR beta chain was sequenced, without alpha chain pairing. Starting ART was linked to a significant rise in TRB diversity, yet even with long-term ART the diversity remained significantly lower than in transplant donor controls. Because cell numbers in pre-ART samples were limited, unsorted PBMC were profiled instead of sorted CD4+ and CD8+ T cells. Expanded TRB clones identified before ART initiation dominated the repertoire across all time points, though the dominance fluctuated and decreased in many PLHIV after ART. Inferences about post-ART repertoire changes are limited because no data were available on ART adherence, viral resistance or therapy changes. The samples span the years 2004 to 2017, and the ART regimens used at that time may not be as effective as current regimens.

The germline V end is reduced by 5 bases and the J end by 0 bases; junction bases left unmatched: 12. CDR1 and CDR2 are drawn from the germline V gene: SNHLY, FYNNEI. From cysteine to phenylalanine, the CDR3 is 17 amino acids long. Only the CDR3 DNA stays, 51 bases, in frame from base 1. To be included, a participant needed at least one PBMC sample from before ART initiation plus at least two post-ART samples. Every participant with HIV received treatment in the United States of America. Before DNA extraction, cryopreserved samples containing about 1-11 million PBMC were thawed and washed. At the time of the earliest PBMC sample, participants with HIV were aged between roughly 20 and 60 years. PBMC samples were contributed by each participant from 1-4 timepoints before ART initiation and 2-8 timepoints after ART initiation, with a median of 7 samples. For every participant, serial HIV viral load, CD4+ T-cell count, ART history and demographic data were obtained. A Qiagen kit on a QIAcube was used to extract genomic DNA from unsorted PBMC, with samples processed in batches of 12.

The immunoSEQ hsTCRB v3.0 assay was used at survey level resolution to sequence the TRB variable region. The target sequencing depth for TRB was about 35,000-50,000 T-cell genomes per sample. TRB libraries were pooled and sequenced on an Illumina MiSeq using a v3 150-cycle kit. As for how the authors treated the data: Repertoire analysis was performed in R inside a reproducible Nextflow workflow that covered QC, data transformation and analysis. LymphoSeq2, an R package for exploring AIRR-Seq data, was used to implement custom analyses. After excluding a handful of samples that yielded fewer than 5000 total TRB sequences, fewer than 200 HIV repertoires remained for analysis. Of the 188 retained HIV repertoires, about 59 were collected before and roughly 130 after ART initiation. Repertoires were downsampled to 5000 TRB nucleotide sequences, with summary statistics averaged over 100 downsampling iterations. Only TRB sequences with CDR3 regions of at least seven amino acids were retained for analysis. Diversity was assessed using a clonality score derived from Shannon entropy and using the Gini coefficient. Repertoire networks linked the top 5000 CDR3 amino acid sequences whenever two sequences differed by an edit distance of one. Antigen specificity groups and MHC restriction were predicted for TRB CDR3 amino acid sequences with GLIPH2. To flag known CMV, EBV, HIV or tissue antigen associations, CDR3 amino acid sequences were matched against VDJdb and McPAS-TCR. Pre-ART, post-ART and control groups were compared with Wilcoxon signed-rank tests and Holm-Bonferroni correction. As stored in TCRdb, this immuneACCESS dataset retains in-frame rearrangements with V and J assigned. A fraction of the clones does not appear; measured against another copy, unresolved V genes explain less than half of the discrepancy, and the remainder lacks a known reason. That table furnishes V, J and clone size, whereas the DNA furnished D and trimming. For this sample the table gives about 7,100 clones, of which over 70% were detected only once. Of the sample, around 14% is held by the ten largest clones.

The rearrangement combines TRBV2 with TRBJ2-7, and 8 junction bases match TRBD2. The source was unsorted PBMCs, collected about 2.5 years before starting antiretroviral therapy. The clonotype originates from a man in his forties or fifties with HIV. The CDR3 protein sequence reads: CASSRESSGGDSYEQYF. The DNA is as follows: TGTGCCAGCAGTAGGGAGAGCAGCGGGGGAGACTCCTACGAGCAGTACTTC.